Each of the 19 T cell receptor beta chains below was sequenced from the same sample in a study of cytomegalovirus exposure and HLA in healthy donors. This PCR relied on a set of 60 Vbeta primers and 13 Jbeta primers. Only in-frame clones appear in the TCRdb table, and some are missing; sequencing was by immunoSEQ multiplex PCR. The data contain fewer than 95,000 clones, around 72% of them seen just once; the ten biggest clones take up about 16%. Sequencing was carried out using PBMCs. Receptors were obtained from a woman between 40 and 50 years old in good health and CMV-seropositive.

The chain combines TRBV4-3 with TRBJ2-2; no clear D. The ends were cut back, 0 bases at V and 8 bases at J, with 7 bases in the middle. There are 13 residues in the CDR3. CDR1 and CDR2 from the germline V gene are LGHNA and YSLEER. The CDR3 protein is CASSQDRLGELFF. DNA for the CDR3: TGCGCCAGCAGCCAAGACCGGTTAGGGGAGCTGTTTTTT.

The rearrangement links TRBV19 to TRBJ1-1, with unresolved D. V lost 5 bases, J lost 0 bases, and 7 bases lay in between. The CDR3 consists of 13 residues. Germline V lookup: CDR1 LNHDA, CDR2 SQIVND (reference sequence). The CDR3 region is CASSFALNTEAFF. In DNA form, the CDR3 reads TGTGCCAGTAGTTTTGCGCTGAACACTGAAGCTTTCTTT. The entire variable domain, with the rest obtained from reference TRBV19 and TRBJ1-1, is as follows: DGGITQSPKYLFRKEGQNVTLSCEQNLNHDAMYWYRQDPGQGLRLIYYSQIVNDFQKGDIAEGYSVSREKKESFPLTVTSAQKNPTAFYLCASSFALNTEAFFGQGTRLTVV.

This chain uses TRBV5-1 with TRBJ2-2; a possible D gene is TRBD2 (6 bases). This CDR3 is built from 14 residues. Trimming shortened V by 4 bases and J by 8 bases, and 15 bases separated the two germline ends. Germline lookup yields CDR1 SGHRS and CDR2 YFSETQ. The CDR3 reads CASSRGGSDGELFF. As DNA, the CDR3 is TGCGCCAGCAGCCGTGGGGGGAGTGATGGGGAGCTGTTTTTT.

The chain links TRBV7-8 to TRBJ1-4; 9 bases are a match to TRBD1. Unmatched junction bases numbered 6, after V lost 11 bases and J lost 5 bases. The CDR3 runs 13 residues. Germline V lookup: CDR1 SGHVS, CDR2 FQNEAQ. CDR3 bases: TGTGCCTGTTCCGGGACAGGGAATGAAAAACTGTTTTTT. Protein product: CACSGTGNEKLFF.

The V and J genes are TRBV7-2 and TRBJ2-5, with D possibly TRBD1 on 6 matching bases. The CDR3 length is 14 residues. Germline V CDR1 and CDR2: SGHTA, FQGNSA. Trimming stripped 4 bases from V and 5 bases from J, with 14 bases between. The CDR3 sequence: CASSYNTGPETQYF. The CDR3 DNA sequence: TGTGCCAGCAGCTATAATACAGGGCCCGAGACCCAGTACTTC.

This sequence joins TRBV28 and TRBJ2-7, with 7 bases fitting TRBD1. Germline loops: CDR1 MDHEN, CDR2 SYDVKM. CDR3 length: 13 residues. V was pared by 6 bases and J by 4 bases, with 6 bases of the junction left unmatched. For the CDR3, the DNA is TGTGCCAGCAGACAGGGGCTTTTGTACGAGCAGTACTTC. Its protein product is CASRQGLLYEQYF. Based on the CDR3 plus reference TRBV28 and TRBJ2-7, the full variable domain is DVKVTQSSRYLVKRTGEKVFLECVQDMDHENMFWYRQDPGLGLRLIYFSYDVKMKEKGDIPEGYSVSREKKERFSLILESASTNQTSMYLCASRQGLLYEQYFGPGTRLTVT.

There are a few counts of this clone. V is TRBV28 and J is TRBJ2-7; a weak D match, TRBD1 (5 bases). The CDR3 totals 14 residues. Germline loops: CDR1 MDHEN, CDR2 SYDVKM. The V gene lost 6 bases and the J gene lost 1 base, with 13 bases spanning the gap. The CDR3, as DNA: TGTGCCAGCAGCTCACCCAGGGTATCCTACGAGCAGTACTTC. Its protein is CASSSPRVSYEQYF. Looking up the rest from reference TRBV28 and TRBJ2-7 gives the full variable domain: DVKVTQSSRYLVKRTGEKVFLECVQDMDHENMFWYRQDPGLGLRLIYFSYDVKMKEKGDIPEGYSVSREKKERFSLILESASTNQTSMYLCASSSPRVSYEQYFGPGTRLTVT.

The rearrangement joins TRBV18 to TRBJ1-3; D unclear. This CDR3 contains 14 residues. CDR1 and CDR2 (germline): KGHSH, LQKENI. The V and J ends lost 2 bases and 3 bases respectively, with 8 bases between them. CDR3: CASSPESGGNTIYF. CDR3 nucleotides: TGTGCCAGCTCACCAGAATCCGGTGGAAACACCATATATTTT.

The chain recombines TRBV5-1 with TRBJ2-1, with TRBD2 identical over 12 bases. Germline-derived CDR1 and CDR2 are SGHRS and YFSETQ. The ends lost 6 bases at V and 6 bases at J; junction bases unmatched: 7. CDR3 length equals 15 residues. CDR3 bases: TGCGCCAGCAAACTAGCGGGGGGTGTTGGCAATGAGCAGTTCTTC. Translated: CASKLAGGVGNEQFF. Full variable domain (missing parts from reference TRBV5-1 and TRBJ2-1): KAGVTQTPRYLIKTRGQQVTLSCSPISGHRSVSWYQQTPGQGLQFLFEYFSETQRNKGNFPGRFSGRQFSNSRSEMNVSTLELGDSALYLCASKLAGGVGNEQFFGPGTRLTVL.

V gene TRBV30 combines with J gene TRBJ1-2; a weak D match, TRBD1 (5 bases). The CDR3 has 15 amino acids. Germline CDR1 reads GTSNPN; CDR2 reads SVGIG (reference sequence). V was trimmed by 0 bases and J by 5 bases, leaving 16 bases between them. This CDR3 is CAWSVLQGWGYGYTF. The CDR3 DNA sequence: TGTGCCTGGAGTGTACTTCAGGGCTGGGGATATGGCTACACCTTC.

The sample holds many counts of this clone. The chain links TRBV4-3 to TRBJ2-6; no reliable D call. The CDR3 is 15 amino acids. Trimming took off 0 bases at V and 4 bases at J, with 7 bases between the two ends. Germline loops: CDR1 LGHNA, CDR2 YSLEER. Written as DNA, the CDR3 is TGCGCCAGCAGCCAAGACCCTCAGGGGGCCAACGTCCTGACTTTC. Translated: CASSQDPQGANVLTF.

On this clone itself: Without the conserved terminal phenylalanine or tryptophan, this CDR3 likely stems from a read error. V is TRBV9 and J is TRBJ1-1, with 11 bases that match TRBD1. CDR3 size: 18 residues. Germline CDR1 reads SGDLS; CDR2 reads YYNGEE. The CDR3: CASSRIGQGAIMNTDAFC. DNA for the CDR3: TGTGCCAGCAGCCGTATAGGACAGGGGGCCATAATGAACACTGATGCTTTCTGT.

V gene TRBV7-9 combines with J gene TRBJ2-5; 9 bases are a match to TRBD1. Per the germline V gene, CDR1 is SEHNR and CDR2 is FQNEAQ (reference sequence). The CDR3 spans 16 residues. Trimming at V came to 1 base and at J to 2 bases, leaving 5 bases not matched to a gene. As DNA, the CDR3 is TGTGCCAGCAGCTTAGGAGACAGGGGGGTACAAGAGACCCAGTACTTC. This sequence encodes CASSLGDRGVQETQYF.

The chain links TRBV5-1 to TRBJ2-1, with 11 bases fitting TRBD2. The CDR3 covers 17 residues. Germline trimming cut 2 bases from V and 7 bases from J; bases unmatched to any gene: 11. CDR1 SGHRS and CDR2 YFSETQ come from the germline V gene. This chain's CDR3 is CASSFGEWASGRNEQFF. Written as DNA, the CDR3 is TGCGCCAGCAGCTTTGGCGAGTGGGCTAGCGGGAGGAATGAGCAGTTCTTC.

The chain carries TRBV27 and TRBJ2-7; the match to TRBD2 covers 7 bases. Trimming removed 5 bases from V and 3 bases from J; junction bases left unmatched: 13. Germline V CDR1 and CDR2: MNHEY, SMNVEV (reference sequence). The CDR3 covers 16 residues. CDR3 protein: CASSPNPPSGIYEQYF. In nucleotides, the CDR3 is TGTGCCAGCAGTCCAAACCCCCCTAGCGGAATCTACGAGCAGTACTTC.

This chain uses TRBV5-4 with TRBJ2-7; 12 bases are a match to TRBD2. After removal of 0 bases from V and 7 bases from J, the junction contained 2 bases not matched to a gene. Germline-derived CDR1 and CDR2 are SGHNT and YYREEE (reference sequence). The CDR3 sequence is 14 residues long. In nucleotides, the CDR3 is TGTGCCAGCAGCTTGGGGCTAGCGGGGGGGGAGCAGTACTTC. Protein sequence: CASSLGLAGGEQYF.

The J gene is TRBJ1-1, the V gene TRBV2; D remains unclear. With 4 bases removed from V and 8 bases from J, the gap between germline ends came to 17 bases. This CDR3 spans 14 amino acids. The V gene's germline CDR1 is SNHLY and CDR2 FYNNEI. The CDR3 sequence: CASSGVYAGREAFF. CDR3 nucleotide sequence: TGTGCCAGCAGTGGGGTCTATGCCGGGAGAGAAGCTTTCTTT.

The chain combines TRBV15 with TRBJ2-1, with TRBD2 matching over 8 bases. The ends lost 1 base at V and 3 bases at J; junction bases unmatched: 5. Germline-derived CDR1 and CDR2 are LNHNV and YYDKDF (reference sequence). The CDR3 consists of 16 residues. CDR3 DNA: TGTGCCACCAGCAGAGCTGCGGGGGGACTCTACAATGAGCAGTTCTTC. This sequence encodes CATSRAAGGLYNEQFF.

V is TRBV5-1 and J is TRBJ2-7, with 11 bases lining up with TRBD2. V was clipped by 2 bases and J by 6 bases; unmatched bases: 4. CDR1 and CDR2 (germline): SGHRS, YFSETQ. CDR3 length: 14 amino acids. CDR3 in DNA: TGCGCCAGCAGCTTCCTAGCGGGGGGCTCCGAGCAGTACTTC. This translates into CASSFLAGGSEQYF.